Below are 21 T cell receptor beta chains sequenced from a single sample in a study of T-cell memory formation after mild COVID-19. TCRdb re-derived calls from the 5' RACE reads in MiXCR, one entry per CDR3 protein. Of about 340,000 distinct CDR3 sequences in the sample, around a sixth were seen once. The source material was PBMCs or a T cell subset sorted from them (not recorded which). All receptors come from a man aged 18 to 30 who had mild COVID-19 (a few samples of this study predate the infection). Cell type and time point are not known.

The V gene is TRBV4-2, the J gene TRBJ2-3, with D tentatively TRBD2 (6 bases). With 8 bases removed from V and 4 bases from J, the gap between germline ends came to 10 bases. There are 12 residues in the CDR3. Germline V gene lookup returns CDR1 LGHNA and CDR2 YNFKEQ. The CDR3 DNA reads TGTGCCAGCCGATCTAGCGCAGATACGCAGTATTTT. Amino acids: CASRSSADTQYF.

V and J are TRBV4-3 and TRBJ1-2; the D gene is possibly TRBD1 (5 bases). Trimming took off 4 bases at V and 2 bases at J, with 14 bases between the two ends. This CDR3 has 15 amino acids. Looked up from germline, CDR1 is LGHNA and CDR2 is YSLEER. The CDR3 is CASSPSAGRNYGYTF. In nucleotides, the CDR3 is TGCGCCAGCAGCCCATCCGCGGGACGGAACTATGGCTACACCTTC.

The genes are TRBV12-3 or TRBV12-4 and TRBJ2-7; 10 positions agree with TRBD1. The CDR3 runs to 15 residues. With V trimmed by 7 bases and J by 6 bases, 12 bases remained unmatched. The CDR3 DNA sequence: TGTGCCAGCACCCCGGCGACAGGGGGCCTTACCGAGCAGTACTTC. This codes for CASTPATGGLTEQYF.

V is TRBV6-6 and J is TRBJ2-4; no clear D. Looked up from germline, CDR1 is MNHNY and CDR2 is SVGAGI (reference sequence). CDR3 length: 14 amino acids. With 5 bases removed from V and 1 base from J, the gap between germline ends came to 9 bases. The CDR3 protein is CASSPVGAKNIQYF. CDR3 DNA sequence: TGTGCCAGCAGTCCTGTAGGGGCCAAAAACATTCAGTACTTC.

Written as DNA, the CDR3 is TGCGCCAGCAGCACTCGGAGCGGGGGAAATGAGCAGTTCTTC. This translates into CASSTRSGGNEQFF. V and J are TRBV4-3 and TRBJ2-1; 8 bases map to TRBD2. CDR1 LGHNA and CDR2 YSLEER come from the germline V gene. V was clipped by 5 bases and J by 7 bases; unmatched bases: 7. The length of the CDR3 is 14 residues.

This clonotype has a handful of counts. The V call is TRBV19, the J call TRBJ1-4; a possible D gene is TRBD1 (5 bases). Germline CDR1 and CDR2: LNHDA and SQIVND (reference sequence). The CDR3 is made up of 14 amino acids. The V and J ends lost 2 bases and 4 bases respectively, with 8 bases between them. In DNA form, the CDR3 reads TGTGCCAGTAGTATATGGGGGGTTAATGAAAAACTGTTTTTT. Its translation is CASSIWGVNEKLFF.

In its sample, this clonotype was seen many times. V and J are TRBV5-1 and TRBJ1-5; no reliable D call. Germline-derived CDR1 and CDR2 are SGHRS and YFSETQ. V was cut by 1 base and J by 7 bases, with 12 bases left in between. The CDR3 is 14 amino acids. CDR3 bases: TGCGCCAGCAGCTTGTACGGTGGTCAGCAGCCCCAGCATTTT. Protein sequence: CASSLYGGQQPQHF. Looking up the rest from reference TRBV5-1 and TRBJ1-5 gives the full variable domain: KAGVTQTPRYLIKTRGQQVTLSCSPISGHRSVSWYQQTPGQGLQFLFEYFSETQRNKGNFPGRFSGRQFSNSRSEMNVSTLELGDSALYLCASSLYGGQQPQHFGDGTRLSIL.

The chain has TRBV11-2 and TRBJ1-5; a possible D gene is TRBD1 (5 bases). The CDR3 length is 16 residues. V lost 5 bases to trimming and J lost 5 bases, with 19 bases between them. Germline V gene sequence: CDR1 SGHAT, CDR2 FQNNGV. The CDR3 spells CASSLGDGGRDQPQHF. The CDR3 DNA reads TGTGCCAGCAGCCTAGGGGACGGGGGACGAGATCAGCCCCAGCATTTT.

CDR3 sequence (DNA): TGTGCCAGCAGACCTAACGACAGGGCTAGTTCACCCCTCCACTTT. Protein sequence: CASRPNDRASSPLHF. V is TRBV12-3 or TRBV12-4 and J is TRBJ1-6, with 7 bases lining up with TRBD1. The CDR3 runs 15 residues. The ends lost 6 bases at V and 9 bases at J; junction bases unmatched: 11.

The J gene is TRBJ1-2, the V gene TRBV7-2; TRBD1 is a possible D gene (5 bases). The V gene's germline CDR1 is SGHTA and CDR2 FQGNSA. This CDR3 contains 13 residues. The V end was cut by 5 bases, the J end by 6 bases, with 13 bases between. The CDR3 region is CASSLGGYDGYTF. CDR3 in DNA: TGTGCCAGCAGCCTCGGGGGTTATGATGGCTACACCTTC.

The chain combines TRBV20-1 with TRBJ1-1, with TRBD1 matching over 7 bases. CDR1 is DFQATT, CDR2 SNEGSKA, per germline (reference sequence). J gave up 1 base and V 6 bases, and 5 bases lay outside the gene matches. CDR3 length: 13 residues. In DNA, the CDR3 is TGCAGTGCAAACAGGGGATGGAACACTGAAGCTTTCTTT. Translated: CSANRGWNTEAFF.

This clonotype came up a few times. The chain uses TRBV6-2 or TRBV6-3 and TRBJ2-7, with D tentatively TRBD2 (5 bases). The CDR3 contains 15 residues. V dropped 2 bases and J dropped 2 bases, with 13 bases sitting between them. Germline V lookup: CDR1 MNHEY, CDR2 SVGEGT. The CDR3 sequence: CASSYGSRTTYEQYV. CDR3 DNA: TGTGCCAGCAGTTACGGGAGCCGAACAACCTACGAGCAGTACGTC.

This clonotype was seen more than once but under ten times. The chain couples TRBV6-2 or TRBV6-3 to TRBJ1-2; possible D gene TRBD1, 6 bases. V was clipped by 2 bases and J by 4 bases, with 11 bases between them. This CDR3 spans 14 amino acids. Germline CDR1 is MNHEY and CDR2 is SVGEGT. The CDR3 nucleotides are TGTGCCAGCAGTTACACAGGGAGCGGCTATGGCTACACCTTC. Translation gives CASSYTGSGYGYTF.

This clonotype has only a few counts. The rearrangement joins TRBV15 to TRBJ1-1; tentative D call: TRBD1 (5 bases). V was trimmed by 1 base and J by 5 bases, leaving 11 bases between them. This CDR3 has 14 residues. Germline lookup yields CDR1 LNHNV and CDR2 YYDKDF (reference sequence). CDR3 loop: CATSRVTGGTEAFF. CDR3 bases: TGTGCCACCAGCAGAGTTACAGGAGGAACTGAAGCTTTCTTT. Supplemented by reference TRBV15 and TRBJ1-1, the full variable domain reads DAMVIQNPRYQVTQFGKPVTLSCSQTLNHNVMYWYQQKSSQAPKLLFHYYDKDFNNEADTPDNFQSRRPNTSFCFLDIRSPGLGDTAMYLCATSRVTGGTEAFFGQGTRLTVV.

This clonotype was observed a handful of times. This rearrangement joins TRBV5-1 to TRBJ2-7, with TRBD1 identical over 10 bases. Per the germline V gene, CDR1 is SGHRS and CDR2 is YFSETQ. This CDR3 is 14 amino acids long. The V gene end was trimmed by 3 bases and the J gene end by 2 bases; junction bases not matched to a gene: 2. The CDR3 nucleotides are TGCGCCAGCAGCTCTGGACAGGGGGCCTACGAGCAGTACTTC. Its translation: CASSSGQGAYEQYF.

The J gene is TRBJ2-1, the V gene TRBV7-2; no firm D call. Per the germline V gene, CDR1 is SGHTA and CDR2 is FQGNSA. With 2 bases removed from V and 10 bases from J, the gap between germline ends came to 12 bases. The CDR3 loop spans 13 amino acids. The chain's CDR3 is CASSLSRDGEQFF. CDR3 DNA sequence: TGTGCCAGCAGCTTATCCCGCGACGGGGAGCAGTTCTTC.

This clonotype was picked up a small number of times. The chain is built from TRBV29-1 and TRBJ2-3, with D unresolved. Trimming cost V 5 bases and J 3 bases, with 3 bases left between them. The CDR3 sequence is 10 residues long. CDR1 SQVTM and CDR2 ANQGSEA come from the germline V gene. The CDR3 protein is CSVRTDTQYF. As DNA, the CDR3 is TGCAGCGTTCGGACAGATACGCAGTATTTT.

This clonotype turned up a few times. The rearrangement joins TRBV5-1 to TRBJ1-4; D is uncertain. This CDR3 is built from 14 residues. V was pared by 3 bases and J by 4 bases, with 10 bases between. Germline V gives CDR1 SGHRS, CDR2 YFSETQ. CDR3 sequence: CASSSNRLNEKLFF. The CDR3 region has the DNA TGCGCCAGCAGCTCGAACAGACTTAATGAAAAACTGTTTTTT.

This clonotype was detected a few times. The chain is built from TRBV20-1 and TRBJ2-2; no definite D call. Trimming left V 6 bases short and J 8 bases short, with 10 bases between. The CDR3 is 11 residues long. The germline V gene has CDR1 DFQATT and CDR2 SNEGSKA (reference sequence). The CDR3 DNA follows: TGCAGTGCAGGCCGAAGGGGGGAGCTGTTTTTT. Residues: CSAGRRGELFF.

This clonotype was counted between two and nine times. In DNA, the CDR3 is TGTGCCAGCAGTTTACCCGACAGGGCTCAAGAGACCCAGTACTTC. It encodes CASSLPDRAQETQYF. The chain couples TRBV28 to TRBJ2-5, with 7 bases matching TRBD1. J was trimmed by 2 bases and V by 2 bases; bases with no gene match: 5. Per germline, CDR1 MDHEN and CDR2 SYDVKM. The CDR3 loop spans 15 amino acids.

This clonotype was observed a handful of times. The chain combines TRBV3-1 with TRBJ1-5, with D perhaps matching TRBD1 (5 bases). Trimming left V 4 bases short and J 9 bases short, with 10 bases between. Looked up from germline, CDR1 is LGHDT and CDR2 is YNNKEL (reference sequence). The length of the CDR3 is 12 residues. Written as DNA, the CDR3 is TGTGCCAGCAGCCCAGTTGGGGGGCCCCAGCATTTT. Translating gives CASSPVGGPQHF.